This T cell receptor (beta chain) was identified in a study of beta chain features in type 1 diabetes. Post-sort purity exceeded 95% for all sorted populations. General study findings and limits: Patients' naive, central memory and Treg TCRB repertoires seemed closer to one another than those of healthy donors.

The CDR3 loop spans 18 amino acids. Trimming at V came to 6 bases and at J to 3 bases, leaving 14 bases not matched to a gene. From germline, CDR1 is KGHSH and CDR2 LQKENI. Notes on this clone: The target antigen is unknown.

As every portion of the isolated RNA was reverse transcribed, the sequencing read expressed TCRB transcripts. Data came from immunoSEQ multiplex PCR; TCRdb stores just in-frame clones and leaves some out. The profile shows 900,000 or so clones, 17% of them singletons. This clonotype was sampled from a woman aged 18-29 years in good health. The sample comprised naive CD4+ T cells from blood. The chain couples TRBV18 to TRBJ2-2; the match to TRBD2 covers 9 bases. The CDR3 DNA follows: TGTGCCAGCTCGCAACTTCCTAGCGGGAAGAGATACACCGGGGAGCTGTTTTTT. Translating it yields CASSQLPSGKRYTGELFF.